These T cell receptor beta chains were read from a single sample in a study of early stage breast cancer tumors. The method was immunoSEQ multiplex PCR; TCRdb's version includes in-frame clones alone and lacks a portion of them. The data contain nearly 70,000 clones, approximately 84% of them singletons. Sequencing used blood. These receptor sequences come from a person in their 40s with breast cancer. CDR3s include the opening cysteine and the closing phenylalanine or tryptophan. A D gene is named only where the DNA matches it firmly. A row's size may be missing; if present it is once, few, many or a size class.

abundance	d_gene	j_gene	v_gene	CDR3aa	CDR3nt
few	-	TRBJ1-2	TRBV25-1	CASSEPGFAYGYTF	TGTGCCAGCAGTGAACCCGGGTTCGCCTATGGCTACACCTTC
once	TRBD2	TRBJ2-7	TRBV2	CASSRTSGSSEQYF	TGTGCCAGCAGCAGGACTAGCGGGAGTTCCGAGCAGTACTTC
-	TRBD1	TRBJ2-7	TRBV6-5	CASRGLGTGSGEQYF	TGTGCCAGCAGAGGGCTCGGGACAGGCTCTGGGGAGCAGTACTTC
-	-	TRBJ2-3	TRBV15	CATSRSFGPDTQYF	TGTGCCACCAGCAGGTCTTTTGGCCCAGATACGCAGTATTTT
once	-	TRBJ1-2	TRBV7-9	CASSSAAEILANYGYTF	TGTGCCAGCAGTTCGGCGGCAGAGATCTTAGCTAACTATGGCTACACCTTC
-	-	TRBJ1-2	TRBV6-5	CASRTGGRYGYTF	TGTGCCAGCAGGACAGGTGGGAGATATGGCTACACCTTC
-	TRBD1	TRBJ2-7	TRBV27	CASSGTADNYEQYF	TGTGCCAGCAGCGGGACAGCTGACAACTACGAGCAGTACTTC
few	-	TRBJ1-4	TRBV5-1	CASSFIGNREKLFF	TGCGCCAGCAGCTTCATAGGGAATCGTGAAAAACTGTTTTTT
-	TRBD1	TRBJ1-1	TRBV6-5	CASSSPSGTDNEAFF	TGTGCCAGCAGTTCACCGTCCGGGACAGATAATGAAGCTTTCTTT
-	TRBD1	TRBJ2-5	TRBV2	CASSLGTGLVETQYF	TGTGCCAGCAGTTTAGGGACAGGGCTGGTGGAGACCCAGTACTTC
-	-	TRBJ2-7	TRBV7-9	CASSLGSAYEQYF	TGTGCCAGCAGCCTAGGGAGCGCCTACGAGCAGTACTTC
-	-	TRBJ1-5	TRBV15	CATSREGRTSNQPQHF	TGTGCCACCAGCAGAGAGGGACGGACCAGCAATCAGCCCCAGCATTTT
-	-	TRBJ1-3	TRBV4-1	CASSQSPGGGNTIYF	TGCGCCAGCAGCCAATCACCGGGAGGGGGAAACACCATATATTTT
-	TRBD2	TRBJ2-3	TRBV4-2	CASTPLGLANTDTQYF	TGTGCCAGCACCCCGCTAGGACTAGCCAACACAGATACGCAGTATTTT
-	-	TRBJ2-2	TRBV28	CASSLVPYSNTGELFF	TGTGCCAGCAGTTTAGTCCCCTACTCGAACACCGGGGAGCTGTTTTTT
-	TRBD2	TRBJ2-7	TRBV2	CASSELSLAGGPTYEQYF	TGTGCCAGCAGTGAACTAAGCCTAGCGGGAGGGCCTACCTACGAGCAGTACTTC
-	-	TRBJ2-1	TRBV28	CASSWGVGIGNEQFF	TGTGCCAGCAGTTGGGGGGTGGGGATAGGTAATGAGCAGTTCTTC